This is a list of T cell receptor beta chains from one sample in a study of blood T cell repertoires in COVID-19. Profiled with immunoSEQ multiplex PCR; TCRdb holds only in-frame clones, not every one. The sample has 260,000 or so clones; around 90% are singletons. Sequenced: peripheral blood. The receptor set was obtained from a human donor in a cohort sampled during active COVID-19. CDR3s include the opening cysteine and the closing phenylalanine or tryptophan. Fields, in order: J gene, D gene, clone size, V gene, CDR3 DNA, CDR3 protein. The D gene is left open where the match is weak. Clone size, where shown, is once, few, many, or a class for clones that have expanded.

J gene: TRBJ2-5
D gene: NA
clone size: NA
V gene: TRBV2
CDR3 DNA: TGTGCCAGCCTCCCTAGCTCTGGCCGAGAGACCCAGTACTTC
CDR3 protein: CASLPSSGRETQYF

J gene: TRBJ2-7
D gene: NA
clone size: NA
V gene: TRBV30
CDR3 DNA: TGTGCCTGGAGTAGCGCTTCCTACGAGCAGTACTTC
CDR3 protein: CAWSSASYEQYF

J gene: TRBJ1-4
D gene: NA
clone size: once
V gene: TRBV24-1
CDR3 DNA: TGTGCCACCAGTGCTACCTTCGGGGAAAAACTGTTTTTT
CDR3 protein: CATSATFGEKLFF

J gene: TRBJ2-7
D gene: TRBD1
clone size: NA
V gene: TRBV19
CDR3 DNA: TGTGCCAGTAGCGGGGACAGGGTGGGGTACGAGCAGTACTTC
CDR3 protein: CASSGDRVGYEQYF

J gene: TRBJ2-7
D gene: NA
clone size: once
V gene: TRBV7-2
CDR3 DNA: TGTGCCAGCAGCTTAGTGCCGGAGGGCGAGCAGTACTTC
CDR3 protein: CASSLVPEGEQYF

J gene: TRBJ1-5
D gene: TRBD1
clone size: NA
V gene: TRBV5-4
CDR3 DNA: TGTGCCAGCAGCTTGGACAGGGGGAGCAATCAGCCCCAGCATTTT
CDR3 protein: CASSLDRGSNQPQHF

J gene: TRBJ2-7
D gene: TRBD1
clone size: NA
V gene: TRBV6-5
CDR3 DNA: TGTGCCAGCAGTTACTCACAGGGGGCCCGGGCCTACGAGCAGTACTTC
CDR3 protein: CASSYSQGARAYEQYF

J gene: TRBJ2-7
D gene: NA
clone size: NA
V gene: TRBV2
CDR3 DNA: TGTGCCAGCAGTGAAAGCCTAGTCTCCGAAGGCGAGCAGTACTTC
CDR3 protein: CASSESLVSEGEQYF

J gene: TRBJ2-7
D gene: TRBD1
clone size: NA
V gene: TRBV12-3/TRBV12-4
CDR3 DNA: TGTGCCAGCAGGCCGGGACAGTCAACGAACTTC
CDR3 protein: CASRPGQSTNF

J gene: TRBJ2-1
D gene: TRBD2
clone size: NA
V gene: TRBV7-6
CDR3 DNA: TGTGCCAGCAGCTCCCGTAGCGGGGGGGCCGATGATGAGCAGTTCTTC
CDR3 protein: CASSSRSGGADDEQFF

J gene: TRBJ2-3
D gene: NA
clone size: NA
V gene: TRBV9
CDR3 DNA: TGTGCCAGCAGCGTCGATTCGACAGCTACCGTAGGGTATTTT
CDR3 protein: CASSVDSTATVGYF

J gene: TRBJ2-1
D gene: NA
clone size: NA
V gene: TRBV21-1
CDR3 DNA: TGTGCCAGCAGCAAAAAAAGCGGGGTGGACAATGAGCAGTTCTTC
CDR3 protein: CASSKKSGVDNEQFF

J gene: TRBJ2-7
D gene: NA
clone size: NA
V gene: TRBV28
CDR3 DNA: TGTGCCAGCAGTTTAGGTTCGGGTTCCTACGAGCAGTACTTC
CDR3 protein: CASSLGSGSYEQYF

J gene: TRBJ2-5
D gene: TRBD2
clone size: NA
V gene: TRBV5-6
CDR3 DNA: TGTGCCAGCAGCTTTTTTATCACTAGCGAGGGTCAAGAGACCCAGTACTTC
CDR3 protein: CASSFFITSEGQETQYF

J gene: TRBJ1-5
D gene: NA
clone size: few
V gene: TRBV4-2
CDR3 DNA: TGTGCCAGCAGCCAAGATCTTGACAGGTATCAGCCCCAGCATTTT
CDR3 protein: CASSQDLDRYQPQHF

J gene: TRBJ1-1
D gene: NA
clone size: NA
V gene: TRBV27
CDR3 DNA: TGTGCCAGCAGCCCGAGGGGGGGGTTGAACACTGAAGCTTTCTTT
CDR3 protein: CASSPRGGLNTEAFF

J gene: TRBJ1-2
D gene: NA
clone size: NA
V gene: TRBV24-1
CDR3 DNA: TGTGCCACCAAGATTGGTCACGCTGGGGCCTATGGCTACACCTTC
CDR3 protein: CATKIGHAGAYGYTF

J gene: TRBJ2-7
D gene: NA
clone size: NA
V gene: TRBV3-1/TRBV3-2
CDR3 DNA: TGTGCCAGCAGCCAAGATTTAGGAGGGGTGGGCGAGCAGTACTTC
CDR3 protein: CASSQDLGGVGEQYF

J gene: TRBJ2-7
D gene: NA
clone size: NA
V gene: TRBV7-9
CDR3 DNA: TGTGCCAGCAGCCTCGGGACTGAACCCTACGAGCAGTACTTC
CDR3 protein: CASSLGTEPYEQYF

J gene: TRBJ2-3
D gene: NA
clone size: NA
V gene: TRBV6-2/TRBV6-3
CDR3 DNA: TGTGCCAGCAGCTTAAACAGGGTTGGGGAAGATACGCAGTATTTT
CDR3 protein: CASSLNRVGEDTQYF

J gene: TRBJ2-7
D gene: TRBD2
clone size: NA
V gene: TRBV5-6
CDR3 DNA: TGTGCCAGCAGCGCCCTCGGGGGGTCGAGCGGGTCAAGCTCCTACGAGCAGTACTTC
CDR3 protein: CASSALGGSSGSSSYEQYF

J gene: TRBJ2-7
D gene: NA
clone size: once
V gene: TRBV7-9
CDR3 DNA: TGTGCCAGCAGCTACAAGATTGGGCCCACATCCTACGAGCAGTACTTC
CDR3 protein: CASSYKIGPTSYEQYF

J gene: TRBJ1-4
D gene: NA
clone size: NA
V gene: TRBV9
CDR3 DNA: TGTGCCAGCAGCGACGGTCCAACTAATGAAAAACTGTTTTTT
CDR3 protein: CASSDGPTNEKLFF

J gene: TRBJ2-3
D gene: NA
clone size: NA
V gene: TRBV7-8
CDR3 DNA: TGTGCCAGCAGCTTAGTAACAGGGATGAGCACAGATACGCAGTATTTT
CDR3 protein: CASSLVTGMSTDTQYF

J gene: TRBJ2-1
D gene: TRBD2
clone size: NA
V gene: TRBV5-1
CDR3 DNA: TGCGCCAGCAGCTTGGAAACCTTGACTAGCGGGAGCTACAATGAGCAGTTCTTC
CDR3 protein: CASSLETLTSGSYNEQFF

J gene: TRBJ2-7
D gene: NA
clone size: NA
V gene: TRBV10-3
CDR3 DNA: TGTGCCATTCGAGACAGGAGTCCGGCCCACGGCCACGAGCAGTACTTC
CDR3 protein: CAIRDRSPAHGHEQYF

J gene: TRBJ1-1
D gene: NA
clone size: once
V gene: TRBV18
CDR3 DNA: TGTGCCAGCTCGCCTTCCCAGGGGACTATGAACACTGAAGCTTTCTTT
CDR3 protein: CASSPSQGTMNTEAFF

J gene: TRBJ2-1
D gene: NA
clone size: once
V gene: TRBV12-2
CDR3 DNA: TGTGCAAGTCGCCGCCTAACAGGATACAATGAGCAGTTCTTC
CDR3 protein: CASRRLTGYNEQFF

J gene: TRBJ1-3
D gene: TRBD1
clone size: NA
V gene: TRBV7-9
CDR3 DNA: TGTGTCAGCCCCTTGGAGACAGGGTTCACAACTGGAAACACCATATATTTT
CDR3 protein: CVSPLETGFTTGNTIYF